The 2 T cell receptor beta chains below were found in one sample sequenced in a study of high-grade serous ovarian cancer treatment subgroups. This table comes from immunoSEQ multiplex PCR, and its TCRdb copy is limited to in-frame clones, with some not included. The data show 7,500 to 9,000 clones, about 78% seen once. Tumor tissue was taken before any definitive surgery or chemotherapy was given. Sequencing was done on a sample of tumor tissue. The source of these receptors is a human donor with high-grade serous ovarian cancer.

The chain uses TRBV7-9 and TRBJ1-6, with D perhaps TRBD1 (6 bases). V gave up 4 bases and J gave up 7 bases, with 14 bases separating them. Per the germline V gene, CDR1 is SEHNR and CDR2 is FQNEAQ (reference sequence). The CDR3 contains 15 residues. CDR3 DNA sequence: TGTGCCAGCAGCTCGGTTCAGGGGAGAAATTCACCCCTCCACTTT. Protein product: CASSSVQGRNSPLHF.

The chain employs TRBV29-1 and TRBJ2-7, with TRBD1 matching over 8 bases. Losses at the gene ends were 6 bases for V and 3 bases for J; bases not matched to a gene: 7. In germline, CDR1 is SQVTM, CDR2 ANQGSEA. CDR3 size: 13 residues. CDR3 loop: CSVGPGQDYEQYF. The DNA of the CDR3 is TGCAGCGTCGGCCCGGGACAGGACTACGAGCAGTACTTC.